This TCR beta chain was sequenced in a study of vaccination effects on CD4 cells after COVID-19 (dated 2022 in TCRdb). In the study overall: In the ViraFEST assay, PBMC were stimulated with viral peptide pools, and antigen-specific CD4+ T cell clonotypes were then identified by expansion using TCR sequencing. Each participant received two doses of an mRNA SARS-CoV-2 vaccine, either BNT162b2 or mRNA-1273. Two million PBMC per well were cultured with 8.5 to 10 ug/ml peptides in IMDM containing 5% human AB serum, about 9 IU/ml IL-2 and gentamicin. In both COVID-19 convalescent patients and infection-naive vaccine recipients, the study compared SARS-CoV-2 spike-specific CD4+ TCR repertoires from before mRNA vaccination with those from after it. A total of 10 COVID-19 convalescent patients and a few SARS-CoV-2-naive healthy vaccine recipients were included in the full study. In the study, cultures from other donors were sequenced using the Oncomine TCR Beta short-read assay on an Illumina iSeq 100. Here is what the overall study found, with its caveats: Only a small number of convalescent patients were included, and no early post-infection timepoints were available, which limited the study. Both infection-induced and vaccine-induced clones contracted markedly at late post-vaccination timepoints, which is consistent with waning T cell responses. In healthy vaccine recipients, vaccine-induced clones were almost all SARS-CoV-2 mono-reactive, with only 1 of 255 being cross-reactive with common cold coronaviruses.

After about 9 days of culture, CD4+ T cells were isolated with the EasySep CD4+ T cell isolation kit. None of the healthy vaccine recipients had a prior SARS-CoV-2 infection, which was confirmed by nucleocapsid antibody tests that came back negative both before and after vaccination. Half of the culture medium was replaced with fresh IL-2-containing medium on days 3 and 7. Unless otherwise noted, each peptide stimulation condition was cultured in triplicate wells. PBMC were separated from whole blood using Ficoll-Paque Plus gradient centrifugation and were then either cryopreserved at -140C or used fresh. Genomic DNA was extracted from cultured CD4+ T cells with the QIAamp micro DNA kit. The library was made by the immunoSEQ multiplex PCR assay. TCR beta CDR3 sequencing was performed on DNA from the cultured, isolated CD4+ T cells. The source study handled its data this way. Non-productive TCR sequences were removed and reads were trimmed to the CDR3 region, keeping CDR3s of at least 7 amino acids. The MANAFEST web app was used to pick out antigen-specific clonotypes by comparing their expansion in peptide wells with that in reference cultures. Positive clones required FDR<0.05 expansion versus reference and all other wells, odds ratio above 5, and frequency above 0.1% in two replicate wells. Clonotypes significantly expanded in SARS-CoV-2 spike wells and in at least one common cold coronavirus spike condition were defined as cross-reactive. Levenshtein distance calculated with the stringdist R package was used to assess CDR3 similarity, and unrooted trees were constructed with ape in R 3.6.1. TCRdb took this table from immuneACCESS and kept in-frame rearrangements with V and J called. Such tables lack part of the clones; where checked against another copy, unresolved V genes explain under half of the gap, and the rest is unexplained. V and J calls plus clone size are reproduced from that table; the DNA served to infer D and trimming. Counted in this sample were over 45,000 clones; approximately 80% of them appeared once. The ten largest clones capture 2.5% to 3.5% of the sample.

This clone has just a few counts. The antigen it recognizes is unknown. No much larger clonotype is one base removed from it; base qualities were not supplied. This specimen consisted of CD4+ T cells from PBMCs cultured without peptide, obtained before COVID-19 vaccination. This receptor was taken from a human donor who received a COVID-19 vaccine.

The base sequence is TGTGCCAGTGGGACAGGGGTGTATGGCTACACCTTC. Its translation reads: CASGTGVYGYTF. Here the chain combines TRBV7-3 and TRBJ1-2; 10 central nucleotides agree with TRBD1. CDR1 and CDR2 are read off the germline V gene as SGHTA and FQGTGA. The CDR3 spans 12 residues, from the cysteine through the phenylalanine. The sequence is cut down to CDR3 DNA, 36 bases in frame from base 1. Unmatched junction bases come to 3, with V trimmed by 9 bases and J by 5 bases.